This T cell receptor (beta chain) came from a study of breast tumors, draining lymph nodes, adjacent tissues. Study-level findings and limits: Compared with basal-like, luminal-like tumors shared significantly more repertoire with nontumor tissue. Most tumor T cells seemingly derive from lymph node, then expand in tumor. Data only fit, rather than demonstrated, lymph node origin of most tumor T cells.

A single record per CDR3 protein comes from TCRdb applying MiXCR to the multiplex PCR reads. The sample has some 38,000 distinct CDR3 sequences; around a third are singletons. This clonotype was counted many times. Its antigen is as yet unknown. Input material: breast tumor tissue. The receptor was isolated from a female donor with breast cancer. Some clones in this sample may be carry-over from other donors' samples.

The CDR3 DNA reads TGTGCCAGCAGTTACTCGGGGACAGGGTATGATGAGCAGTTCTTC. The encoded protein is CASSYSGTGYDEQFF. The chain recombines TRBV6-5 with TRBJ2-1; 9 bases match TRBD1. The CDR3 sequence is 15 residues long. CDR1 is MNHEY, CDR2 SVGAGI, per germline. The J segment lost 8 bases and the V segment lost 0 bases, leaving 5 bases of the junction unmatched.